Below, one T cell receptor beta chain is given with its context. Its target is not known. The record originates from a study of T cells in Graves' hyperthyroidism and ophthalmopathy. Overall study results and limits: Within blood appeared most thyroid clonotypes that had expanded above 0.001.

The CDR3 extends over 10 amino acids. CDR1 and CDR2 from the germline V gene are SGHDN and FVKESK. V dropped 8 bases and J dropped 9 bases, with 8 bases sitting between them. There were TCR beta CDR3 regions amplified from RNA transcripts. First-round RT-PCR of the TCR CDR3 relied on the HTBI primer set. TCRdb itself ran the multiplex PCR reads through MiXCR, one entry per CDR3 protein. The data contain hundreds of thousands of distinct CDR3 sequences, roughly 37% of them singletons. Sequences were obtained from blood. The genes are TRBV14 and TRBJ2-1; possible D gene TRBD1, 6 bases. The TCR sequence derives from a man between 18 and 35 years old with Graves' hyperthyroidism. The CDR3 bases are TGTGCCAGCGGGGGCGGTGAGCAGTTCTTC. Its protein product is CASGGGEQFF. Based on the CDR3 plus reference TRBV14 and TRBJ2-1, the full variable domain is EAGVTQFPSHSVIEKGQTVTLRCDPISGHDNLYWYRRVMGKEIKFLLHFVKESKQDESGMPNNRFLAERTGGTYSTLKVQPAELEDSGVYFCASGGGEQFFGPGTRLTVL.